The text below deals with one T cell receptor beta chain. As yet, its antigen is unknown. CDR1 SGHRS and CDR2 YFSETQ come from the germline V gene. CDR3 length: 14 residues. Between the trimmed V and J ends, which lost 4 bases and 5 bases, there was a span of 15 bases. Unrecorded immune exposure was likely among donors, who were nominally healthy when sampled. This entry comes from a study of cytomegalovirus exposure and HLA in healthy donors. Study at large: Clustering assigned 70% to 90% of the roughly 370 genotyped donors to the Caucasian-associated ancestry cluster. General study findings and limits: In an earlier analysis, most TCR beta V segments were productive about 87% or about 30% of the time. Most CMV-associated TCR beta chains were later found to appear HLA-restricted.

The study ran its PCR with 60 Vbeta and 13 Jbeta primers. Sequencing used immunoSEQ multiplex PCR; TCRdb keeps in-frame clones, though not all of them. This table has 110,000 or so clones, about 77% appearing once. This sequence joins TRBV5-1 and TRBJ1-1; D gene ambiguous. Sequencing used PBMCs. This clonotype was obtained from a young woman in good health and CMV-seropositive. CDR3 sequence reads: CASSGGAGGTEAFF. The CDR3 nucleotides read TGCGCCAGCAGCGGCGGCGCTGGTGGTACTGAAGCTTTCTTT.